The 4 T cell receptor beta chains in this list originate from one sample, sequenced in a study of glioma-infiltrating T cells after dendritic cell vaccination. Clones were sequenced by immunoSEQ multiplex PCR, and TCRdb holds only the in-frame ones, with some missing. The sample lists 93,000 or so clones, 81% occurring once. Specimen: blood, collected before dendritic cell vaccination. The receptor set was obtained from a human donor with glioblastoma.

The V and J genes are TRBV4-2 and TRBJ2-1, with 11 bases aligning to TRBD2. This CDR3 region has 15 residues. Germline assignment: CDR1 LGHNA and CDR2 YNFKEQ. Losses at the gene ends were 2 bases for V and 9 bases for J; bases not matched to a gene: 6. CDR3 amino acids: CASSQFLAGGPEQFF. CDR3 nucleotide sequence: TGTGCCAGCAGCCAATTCTTAGCGGGGGGGCCTGAGCAGTTCTTC.

V gene TRBV5-6 combines with J gene TRBJ1-1; 10 nucleotides match TRBD1. The V gene end was trimmed by 3 bases and the J gene end by 1 base; junction bases not matched to a gene: 9. The CDR3 loop spans 17 amino acids. Looked up from germline, CDR1 is SGHDT and CDR2 is YYEEEE. The DNA of the CDR3 is TGTGCCAGCAGCTGGAGGACAGGGGGAAGGCCGAACACTGAAGCTTTCTTT. Protein product: CASSWRTGGRPNTEAFF.

This chain links TRBV4-2 with TRBJ1-2; 7 bases are a match to TRBD1. V was clipped by 0 bases and J by 6 bases; unmatched bases: 10. The CDR3 loop spans 16 amino acids. Germline lookup yields CDR1 LGHNA and CDR2 YNFKEQ. In nucleotides, the CDR3 is TGTGCCAGCAGCCAAGAAATAGGCAGGGGGGCTCATGGCTACACCTTC. Amino acid sequence: CASSQEIGRGAHGYTF.

The J gene is TRBJ1-2, the V gene TRBV12-5, with 7 bases fitting TRBD1. The V segment lost 6 bases and the J segment 0 bases; nucleotides outside the gene matches: 4. Looked up from germline, CDR1 is LGHNT and CDR2 is FRNRAP. The length of the CDR3 is 14 residues. The DNA of the CDR3 is TGTGCTAGTGGACGAGGACAGGCTAACTATGGCTACACCTTC. Translating gives CASGRGQANYGYTF.